This T cell receptor beta chain was sequenced for a study of blood T cells in healthy people across ages. The CDR3 is 14 amino acids. The germline V and J ends were trimmed by 0 bases and 3 bases, with 9 bases remaining between them. Germline lookup yields CDR1 SGHKS and CDR2 YYEKEE (reference sequence). Then a second PCR, running roughly 7 to 11 cycles, was carried out with a sample-barcoded 5' primer and a J-beta primer mix. In TCRdb, the 5' RACE reads were re-called with MiXCR into one record per CDR3 protein. The repertoire has 1.8 million or so distinct CDR3 sequences, 30% to 40% of them found once; the top ten carry approximately 22%.

The sample was blood. This receptor was taken from a human donor in good health. This chain uses TRBV5-5 with TRBJ1-1; D is unclear. DNA of the CDR3: TGTGCCAGCAGCTTGGACGGCATACACACTGAAGCTTTCTTT. Protein product: CASSLDGIHTEAFF.